This T cell receptor (beta chain) comes out of a study of T cells after somatic rescue of genetic block. Only a few counts were recorded for this clone. Measured with immunoSEQ multiplex PCR; TCRdb has only the in-frame clones, and not every one. Of 9,500 to 15,000 clones in the sample, 71% are singletons; the top ten hold 12%. The CDR3 extends over 14 amino acids. V shed 6 bases, J shed 1 base, and the junction held 6 bases outside the gene matches. The germline V gene encodes CDR1 KGHSH and CDR2 LQKENI. This TCR came from a boy aged 5-17 years. J is TRBJ2-7 and V is TRBV18; TRBD1 aligns across 7 bases. Specimen: peripheral blood mononuclear cells (PBMCs). The CDR3 coding sequence is TGTGCCAGCTCGACCGGGACAGCTTCCTACGAGCAGTACTTC. Its protein product is CASSTGTASYEQYF.